These 30 T cell receptor beta chains were sequenced from one sample in a study of CD8+CD57+ T cells in acquired aplastic anemia. TCR beta VDJ combinations and CDR3 sequences were profiled from genomic DNA. TCRdb reprocessed the reads with MiXCR, giving one entry per CDR3 protein. Of 250,000 to 300,000 distinct CDR3 sequences detected, 50% to 70% appear once; the ten largest clones hold less than 10%. The sample was sorted CD4+, CD8+, or CD8+CD57+ T cells (not recorded which) from PBMCs. These receptors came from a human donor with severe aplastic anemia or a healthy control (not recorded which).

The V call is TRBV7-2, the J call TRBJ1-2; D remains ambiguous. The CDR3 is made up of 13 amino acids. Germline loops: CDR1 SGHTA, CDR2 FQGNSA. The ends were cut back, 2 bases at V and 6 bases at J, with 10 bases in the middle. The CDR3 nucleotides read TGTGCCAGCAGCTTATGGACCCAGGATGGCTACACCTTC. The encoded protein is CASSLWTQDGYTF.

The table lists this clonotype with a count of one. V and J are TRBV20-1 and TRBJ1-2, with TRBD1 matching over 9 bases. The CDR3 is made up of 12 amino acids. From germline, CDR1 is DFQATT and CDR2 SNEGSKA (reference sequence). J was trimmed by 7 bases and V by 3 bases; bases with no gene match: 3. DNA for the CDR3: TGCAGTGCTAGGGGGACAGGGCTTGGCTACACCTTC. Amino acid sequence: CSARGTGLGYTF.

This clonotype was recorded at least ten times. The chain recombines TRBV6-1 with TRBJ1-1; D gene unclear. Between the trimmed V and J ends, which lost 6 bases and 6 bases, there was a span of 14 bases. The CDR3 is made up of 13 amino acids. CDR1 and CDR2 (germline): MNHNS, SASEGT. DNA of the CDR3: TGTGCCAGCAGGGACGGATTGAATCCTGAAGCTTTCTTT. Its translation: CASRDGLNPEAFF.

This clonotype appeared many times. The chain uses TRBV11-3 and TRBJ2-3; D remains unclear. V was shortened by 1 base and J by 7 bases, with 9 bases between the two germline ends. In germline, CDR1 is SGHNT, CDR2 YENEEA. The CDR3 has 13 amino acids. CDR3 nucleotide sequence: TGTGCCAGCAGCTTAGGCCAGGAGTATACGCAGTATTTT. Amino acids: CASSLGQEYTQYF.

Comments on this clonotype: This may be a read error, as it is one base from a much larger clone. V and J are TRBV3-1 and TRBJ1-5, with D possibly TRBD1 on 5 matching bases. This CDR3 region has 15 residues. The germline V gene encodes CDR1 LGHDT and CDR2 YNNKEL (reference sequence). Trimming shortened V by 4 bases and J by 2 bases, and 12 bases separated the two germline ends. The CDR3 DNA reads TGTGCCAGCAGCCTTGGATTAGGGGGCAATCAGCCCCAGCATTTT. Protein: CASSLGLGGNQPQHF. The variable domain in full, completed from reference TRBV3-1 and TRBJ1-5, reads DTAVSQTPKYLVTQMGNDKSIKCEQNLGHDTMYWYKQDSKKFLKIMFSYNNKELIINETVPNRFSPKSPDKAHLNLHINSLELGDSAVYFCASSLGLGGNQPQHFGDGTRLSIL.

This clonotype was found a few times. Written as DNA, the CDR3 is TGTGCCATCAGTATGAAGCTGACAGGAGATAATTCACCCCTCCACTTT. Translation gives CAISMKLTGDNSPLHF. V usage is TRBV10-3 and J usage is TRBJ1-6, with D possibly being TRBD1 (6 bases). V lost 5 bases to trimming and J lost 5 bases, with 16 bases between them. This CDR3 has 16 residues. Germline V CDR1 and CDR2: ENHRY, SYGVKD.

The gene calls are TRBV12-3 or TRBV12-4 and TRBJ2-7; D is unclear. V was cut by 1 base and J by 4 bases, with 11 bases left in between. The CDR3 runs 14 residues. The CDR3 bases are TGTGCCAGCAGTTTAGGGACGGCCTTTTACGAGCAGTACTTC. Translating it yields CASSLGTAFYEQYF.

The gene calls are TRBV10-2 and TRBJ2-7; 7 positions match TRBD1. The ends lost 6 bases at V and 3 bases at J; junction bases unmatched: 5. The CDR3 totals 13 residues. Germline V gene sequence: CDR1 WSHSY, CDR2 SAAADI. The CDR3 bases are TGCGCCAGCAGATCGGGACAGAACTACGAGCAGTACTTC. Translated, it gives CASRSGQNYEQYF.

The J gene is TRBJ1-5, the V gene TRBV5-1; D possibly corresponds to TRBD1 (5 bases). This CDR3 has 15 amino acids. V was shortened by 4 bases and J by 7 bases, with 18 bases between the two germline ends. Germline V CDR1 and CDR2: SGHRS, YFSETQ. The DNA of the CDR3 is TGCGCCAGCAGCCCGGAGGGGCAGGGCGGGCAGCCCCAGCATTTT. This translates into CASSPEGQGGQPQHF.

The chain joins TRBV10-3 to TRBJ1-2, with TRBD1 as a possible D gene (6 bases). This CDR3 has 14 amino acids. The V and J ends lost 0 bases and 5 bases respectively, with 10 bases between them. From germline, CDR1 is ENHRY and CDR2 SYGVKD. The CDR3 is CAISESGGGYGYTF. The DNA for the CDR3 is TGTGCCATCAGTGAGTCTGGGGGCGGGTATGGCTACACCTTC.

CDR3 in amino acids: CATSRDGIYEQYF. As DNA, the CDR3 is TGTGCCACCAGCAGAGATGGCATCTACGAGCAGTACTTC. J is TRBJ2-7 and V is TRBV15; D call uncertain. V dropped 0 bases and J dropped 3 bases, with 6 bases sitting between them. The germline CDR1 and CDR2 sequences are LNHNV and YYDKDF (reference sequence). The CDR3 has 13 residues.

This clonotype was detected only a few times. The chain uses TRBV20-1 and TRBJ2-7; TRBD2 matches at 8 bases. CDR3 length: 13 amino acids. The V and J ends lost 6 bases and 5 bases, in that order; junction bases with no gene match: 9. Germline assignment: CDR1 DFQATT and CDR2 SNEGSKA (reference sequence). Written as DNA, the CDR3 is TGCAGTGCCATCAGCGGGAGTGTCGACGAGCAGTACTTC. It yields the protein CSAISGSVDEQYF.

The chain has TRBV2 and TRBJ2-3, with D perhaps TRBD2 (6 bases). The CDR3 is 16 residues long. The germline CDR1 and CDR2 sequences are SNHLY and FYNNEI. The V and J ends lost 0 bases and 7 bases respectively, with 17 bases between them. CDR3 residues: CASSEALHARGYTQYF. For the CDR3, the DNA is TGTGCCAGCAGTGAAGCGCTTCATGCGCGGGGATATACGCAGTATTTT. The full variable domain, rest sourced from reference TRBV2 and TRBJ2-3, is EPEVTQTPSHQVTQMGQEVILRCVPISNHLYFYWYRQILGQKVEFLVSFYNNEISEKSEIFDDQFSVERPDGSNFTLKIRSTKLEDSAMYFCASSEALHARGYTQYFGPGTRLTVL.

The chain is built from TRBV9 and TRBJ2-7; the match to TRBD1 covers 8 bases. This CDR3 region has 15 residues. Unmatched junction bases numbered 9, after V lost 4 bases and J lost 3 bases. CDR1 and CDR2 (germline): SGDLS, YYNGEE. The CDR3, as DNA: TGTGCCAGCAGCCGATACGGACAGGGAGACTACGAGCAGTACTTC. It translates to CASSRYGQGDYEQYF.

In the case of this clonotype: This could be a read error, since a much larger clone is one nucleotide away. The gene calls are TRBV10-3 and TRBJ1-2; D is ambiguous. The CDR3 covers 13 residues. V gave up 11 bases and J gave up 6 bases, with 19 bases separating them. CDR1 and CDR2 (germline): ENHRY, SYGVKD. The chain's CDR3 is CAGSEIGFNGYTF. CDR3 DNA sequence: TGTGCCGGCAGTGAAATAGGGTTTAATGGCTACACCTTC.

This chain uses TRBV12-3 or TRBV12-4 with TRBJ2-3; 10 nucleotides line up with TRBD2. V lost 6 bases to trimming and J lost 1 base; unmatched junction nucleotides: 7. CDR3 length equals 16 residues. Here the CDR3 reads CASSSLGLAGTDTQYF. The CDR3 region has the DNA TGTGCCAGCAGCTCCCTCGGACTAGCGGGCACAGATACGCAGTATTTT.

The CDR3 here is CASSVSGQENEQYF. For the CDR3, the DNA is TGTGCCAGCAGCGTTAGCGGGCAAGAGAACGAGCAGTACTTC. The chain joins TRBV9 to TRBJ2-7; 7 bases are shared with TRBD2. The CDR3 consists of 14 residues. Trimming cost V 2 bases and J 5 bases; bases outside gene matches: 7. Germline CDR1 is SGDLS and CDR2 is YYNGEE.

The chain joins TRBV24-1 to TRBJ2-1; 8 nucleotides match TRBD1. CDR3 length: 15 residues. Germline V gives CDR1 KGHDR, CDR2 SFDVKD. The J segment lost 5 bases and the V segment lost 4 bases, leaving 6 bases of the junction unmatched. This chain's CDR3 is CATSESGQGNNEQFF. The CDR3 region has the DNA TGTGCCACCAGTGAATCCGGACAGGGTAACAATGAGCAGTTCTTC.

The chain carries TRBV5-1 and TRBJ1-1, with 7 bases matching TRBD1. CDR3 length equals 14 residues. Germline assignment: CDR1 SGHRS and CDR2 YFSETQ. V trimming: 3 bases; J trimming: 0 bases; junction bases outside the gene matches: 2. In DNA, the CDR3 is TGCGCCAGCAGCTCGACAGGGATGAACACTGAAGCTTTCTTT. Protein: CASSSTGMNTEAFF.

This clonotype has at least ten counts. One end of the junction varies from germline; a read error may be responsible. The chain couples TRBV6-5 to TRBJ1-5; D perhaps matches TRBD1 (5 bases). The CDR3 totals 14 residues. Germline lookup yields CDR1 MNHEY and CDR2 SVGAGI. In DNA form, the CDR3 reads TGTGCCAGCAGTGACTCTCAGGGTAGTCAGCCCCAGCATTTT. Translating gives CASSDSQGSQPQHF.

A note on this clonotype: The conserved final phenylalanine or tryptophan is absent from the CDR3, which likely points to a read error. This chain connects TRBV7-3 to TRBJ2-7, with D unresolved. The germline V gene has CDR1 SGHTA and CDR2 FQGTGA. The CDR3 loop spans 13 amino acids. V gave up 1 base and J gave up 6 bases, with 10 bases separating them. CDR3 coding DNA: TGTGCCAGCAGCTTAAGTCAGGTCGGCGAGCAGTACCTC. It is translated as CASSLSQVGEQYL.

This rearrangement joins TRBV20-1 to TRBJ2-7; a weak D match, TRBD2 (6 bases). CDR1 and CDR2 from the germline V gene are DFQATT and SNEGSKA (reference sequence). V gave up 3 bases and J gave up 0 bases, with 12 bases separating them. The CDR3 is 14 amino acids. CDR3 coding DNA: TGCAGTGCTAGTTCCGGACTACCCTCCTACGAGCAGTACTTC. This translates into CSASSGLPSYEQYF.

Worth noting for this clonotype: One junction end disagrees with the germline gene, perhaps due to a read error. The genes are TRBV5-1 and TRBJ2-7; 7 bases are a match to TRBD1. Germline loops: CDR1 SGHRS, CDR2 YFSETQ. The CDR3 is 14 residues long. CDR3 loop: CASSLTDREYEQYF. In DNA form, the CDR3 reads TGTGCCAGCAGCTTGACAGACAGGGAGTACGAGCAGTACTTC.

The chain couples TRBV19 to TRBJ1-1; no firm D call. CDR1 is LNHDA and CDR2 is SQIVND in the germline V gene (reference sequence). This CDR3 is 16 amino acids long. Trimming pared 6 bases from V and 1 base from J, leaving 18 bases between. The CDR3 reads CASSLVGGRRNTEAFF. CDR3 in DNA: TGTGCCAGTAGCCTCGTGGGTGGCAGGAGGAACACTGAAGCTTTCTTT.

The gene calls are TRBV7-9 and TRBJ2-3; 8 bases map to TRBD2. The J segment lost 1 base and the V segment lost 6 bases, leaving 3 bases of the junction unmatched. The V gene's germline CDR1 is SEHNR and CDR2 FQNEAQ (reference sequence). The CDR3 runs to 14 residues. CDR3 coding DNA: TGTGCCAGCAGGAATAGCGGGGGCACAGATACGCAGTATTTT. Its protein is CASRNSGGTDTQYF.

As for this clonotype: This likely comes from a read error, as the CDR3 has no conserved phenylalanine or tryptophan at its end. The limits of the CDR3 on the DNA are not certain, so only TCRdb's listed CDR3 is given. The chain couples TRBV5-4 to TRBJ2-7; the listed D gene, TRBD2, was not tested against the DNA. Germline V gene sequence: CDR1 SGHNT, CDR2 YYREEE (reference sequence). The CDR3 numbers 8 amino acids, ends counted. CDR3 protein: CASSPPAL.

This clonotype was counted between two and nine times. The rearrangement uses TRBV18 and TRBJ1-5, with TRBD1 identical over 9 bases. Germline CDR1 and CDR2: KGHSH and LQKENI. V was clipped by 3 bases and J by 2 bases; unmatched bases: 5. The CDR3 is 16 residues long. This CDR3 is CASSPRQGVGNQPQHF. The DNA of the CDR3 is TGTGCCAGCTCACCCAGACAGGGGGTCGGCAATCAGCCCCAGCATTTT. Filled out from reference TRBV18 and TRBJ1-5, the complete variable domain reads NAGVMQNPRHLVRRRGQEARLRCSPMKGHSHVYWYRQLPEEGLKFMVYLQKENIIDESGMPKERFSAEFPKEGPSILRIQQVVRGDSAAYFCASSPRQGVGNQPQHFGDGTRLSIL.

This clonotype was seen ten or more times. V is TRBV29-1 and J is TRBJ2-6; no reliable D call. CDR3 length equals 11 residues. Germline V CDR1 and CDR2: SQVTM, ANQGSEA. V dropped 4 bases and J dropped 3 bases, with 1 base sitting between them. CDR3 in DNA: TGCAGCGTTGTTGGGGCCAACGTCCTGACTTTC. Translating it yields CSVVGANVLTF.

The chain carries TRBV28 and TRBJ2-1; TRBD2 agrees at 9 bases. CDR1 is MDHEN and CDR2 is SYDVKM in the germline V gene. The J segment lost 7 bases and the V segment lost 9 bases, leaving 10 bases of the junction unmatched. This CDR3 has 14 residues. This CDR3 is CASLSGGQNNEQFF. CDR3 coding DNA: TGTGCCAGTCTTAGCGGGGGCCAGAATAATGAGCAGTTCTTC.

About this clonotype itself: One end of the junction is discordant with germline, which a read error may explain. The CDR3 sequence: CATSAGDNYGYTF. The CDR3 DNA is TGTGCCACCAGTGCCGGAGATAACTATGGTTACACCTTC. This chain uses TRBV24-1 with TRBJ1-2; no firm D call. Germline CDR1 is KGHDR and CDR2 is SFDVKD. The CDR3 consists of 13 residues.